This T cell receptor beta chain comes out of a study of blood T cell repertoires in COVID-19. Sequencing was performed with immunoSEQ multiplex PCR; in TCRdb, only in-frame clones are kept and a portion is missing. The sample has 200,000 to 250,000 clones, 87% seen once. Germline V CDR1 and CDR2: SGHNT, YYREEE (reference sequence). The CDR3 is made up of 14 amino acids. V lost 3 bases, J lost 6 bases, and 7 bases stayed unmatched. Sample: peripheral blood. J is TRBJ2-3 and V is TRBV5-4, with TRBD2 matching 7 bases. The sequence derives from a man aged 18 to 30 with active or convalescent COVID-19. CDR3 loop: CASSSLSAGDTQYF. The CDR3 nucleotides read TGTGCCAGCAGCTCTCTCTCAGCGGGGGATACGCAGTATTTT.